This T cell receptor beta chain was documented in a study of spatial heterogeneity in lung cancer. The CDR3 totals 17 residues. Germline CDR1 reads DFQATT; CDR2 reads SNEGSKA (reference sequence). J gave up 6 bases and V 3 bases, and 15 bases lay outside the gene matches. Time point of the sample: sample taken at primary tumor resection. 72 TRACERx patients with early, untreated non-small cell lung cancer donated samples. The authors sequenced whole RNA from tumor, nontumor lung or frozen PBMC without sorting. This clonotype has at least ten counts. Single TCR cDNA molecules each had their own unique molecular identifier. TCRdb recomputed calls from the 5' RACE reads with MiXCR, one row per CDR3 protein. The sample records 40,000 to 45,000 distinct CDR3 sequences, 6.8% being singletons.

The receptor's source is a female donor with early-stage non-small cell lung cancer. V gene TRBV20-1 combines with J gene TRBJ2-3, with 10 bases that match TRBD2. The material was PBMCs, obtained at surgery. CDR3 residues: CSARRSTQRGGRDTQYF. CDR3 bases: TGCAGTGCTAGGAGGAGCACTCAGCGGGGGGGCCGGGATACGCAGTATTTT.